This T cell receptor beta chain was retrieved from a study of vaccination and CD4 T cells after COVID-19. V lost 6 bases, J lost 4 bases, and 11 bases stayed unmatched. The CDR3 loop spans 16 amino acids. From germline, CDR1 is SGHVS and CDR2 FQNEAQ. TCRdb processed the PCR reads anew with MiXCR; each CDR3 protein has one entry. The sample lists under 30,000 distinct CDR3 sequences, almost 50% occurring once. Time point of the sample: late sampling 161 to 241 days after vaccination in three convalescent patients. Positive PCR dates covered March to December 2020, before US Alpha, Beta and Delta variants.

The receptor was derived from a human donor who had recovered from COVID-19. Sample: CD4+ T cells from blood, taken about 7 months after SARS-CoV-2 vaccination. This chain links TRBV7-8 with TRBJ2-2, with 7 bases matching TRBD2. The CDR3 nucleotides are TGTGCCAGCAGACGATCTGGCGGGAGAGGCACCGGGGAGCTGTTTTTT. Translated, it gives CASRRSGGRGTGELFF.